The 29 T cell receptor beta chains below all came from one sample that was sequenced in a study of T cell repertoires in cytomegalovirus infection. TCRdb reanalysed the reads using MiXCR and keeps one entry per CDR3 protein. This sample carries more than 650,000 distinct CDR3 sequences, 35% of them seen once, and the ten largest clones take around 2.6%. Sequencing was done on a sample of PBMCs. The origin of the receptors is a human donor in good health (CMV status not recorded). Some clones in this sample may be carry-over from other donors' samples.

This clonotype was picked up many times. The rearrangement joins TRBV7-9 to TRBJ2-3; 8 bases fit TRBD2. Per the germline V gene, CDR1 is SEHNR and CDR2 is FQNEAQ (reference sequence). Trimming removed 5 bases from V and 3 bases from J; junction bases left unmatched: 7. This CDR3 contains 15 residues. DNA for the CDR3: TGTGCCAGCAGCGAGATCAGCGGGAGAACAGATACGCAGTATTTT. It yields the protein CASSEISGRTDTQYF.

V and J are TRBV6-5 and TRBJ1-5, with a weak D call TRBD1 (5 bases). V lost 5 bases and J lost 6, with 17 bases in between. CDR3 length: 15 residues. The V gene's germline CDR1 is MNHEY and CDR2 SVGAGI. Written as DNA, the CDR3 is TGTGCCAGCAGTCCCAGAAGTGGGGGGACTCAGCCCCAGCATTTT. Amino acid sequence: CASSPRSGGTQPQHF.

As regards this clonotype: The junction does not match germline at one end; this may be a read error. V is TRBV7-2 and J is TRBJ2-7; perhaps TRBD2 as D (5 bases). Per the germline V gene, CDR1 is SGHTA and CDR2 is FQGNSA. The CDR3 spans 14 residues. The CDR3 here is CASSLGNSGYVQYF. CDR3 DNA sequence: TGTGCCAGCAGCTTAGGAAATTCGGGATACGTGCAGTACTTC.

J is TRBJ1-5 and V is TRBV10-3; unclear D gene. The V end was cut by 6 bases, the J end by 0 bases, with 18 bases between. This CDR3 has 17 amino acids. CDR1 ENHRY and CDR2 SYGVKD come from the germline V gene. The CDR3 protein is CAISLSWTSDSNQPQHF. The CDR3 DNA reads TGTGCCATCAGCCTCTCCTGGACCTCCGATAGCAATCAGCCCCAGCATTTT.

Remarks on this clonotype: A much larger clone lies a single base off, so this may be a read error. The rearrangement joins TRBV5-1 to TRBJ1-1; a weak D match, TRBD1 (5 bases). Germline CDR1 SGHRS, CDR2 YFSETQ. The CDR3 has 14 residues. This chain's CDR3 is CASSDTGGTTEALF. The CDR3 bases are TGCGCCAGCAGCGATACAGGAGGGACCACTGAAGCTTTATTT.

The chain employs TRBV11-2 and TRBJ2-1; the D gene could be TRBD1 or TRBD2 (5 bases each). The V gene lost 4 bases and the J gene lost 5 bases, with 18 bases spanning the gap. Germline CDR1 SGHAT, CDR2 FQNNGV. The CDR3 extends over 16 amino acids. This CDR3 reads CASSSPRGRDDNEQFF. DNA for the CDR3: TGTGCCAGCAGCTCACCCCGGGGCCGCGATGACAATGAGCAGTTCTTC. The whole variable domain, remainder taken from reference TRBV11-2 and TRBJ2-1, is EAGVAQSPRYKIIEKRQSVAFWCNPISGHATLYWYQQILGQGPKLLIQFQNNGVVDDSQLPKDRFSAERLKGVDSTLKIQPAKLEDSAVYLCASSSPRGRDDNEQFFGPGTRLTVL.

In the case of this clonotype: Mismatch with germline at one junction end may stem from a read error. The rearrangement joins TRBV6-5 to TRBJ1-2; D remains unclear. The CDR3 sequence is 9 residues long. CDR1 is MNHEY and CDR2 is SVGAGI in the germline V gene. The CDR3 loop reads CASSYVTLF. The CDR3 DNA follows: TGTGCCAGCAGTTACGTTACCCTCTTC.

V and J are TRBV24-1 and TRBJ2-1; D unclear. Trimming took 7 bases from V and 6 from J, leaving 9 bases between them. The CDR3 contains 12 residues. Germline V gene lookup returns CDR1 KGHDR and CDR2 SFDVKD. The CDR3 nucleotides read TGTGCCACCAGGAGCCAGTCCAATGAGCAGTTCTTC. It specifies CATRSQSNEQFF.

The chain is built from TRBV19 and TRBJ2-5; 10 bases map to TRBD1. CDR3 length: 15 residues. Germline V gene data show CDR1 as LNHDA and CDR2 as SQIVND (reference sequence). V gave up 4 bases and J gave up 5 bases; unmatched junction bases: 7. CDR3 sequence (DNA): TGTGCCAGTAGTAACAGACAGGGGGCTCATGAGACCCAGTACTTC. Its translation is CASSNRQGAHETQYF.

In this sample, this clonotype turned up many times. The rearrangement links TRBV7-2 to TRBJ2-7; 7 nucleotides line up with TRBD1. This CDR3 is 13 amino acids long. Germline V gene sequence: CDR1 SGHTA, CDR2 FQGNSA. V trimming: 3 bases; J trimming: 5 bases; junction bases outside the gene matches: 4. The CDR3 here is CASSFAGQDEQYF. CDR3 nucleotides: TGTGCCAGCAGCTTCGCCGGACAGGACGAGCAGTACTTC.

This clonotype was found many times. This rearrangement joins TRBV6-1 to TRBJ1-5; no clear D gene. Germline CDR1 is MNHNS and CDR2 is SASEGT. The CDR3 is 14 amino acids. V was cut by 1 base and J by 6 bases, with 10 bases left in between. CDR3 in amino acids: CASSEGGIRQPQHF. The DNA of the CDR3 is TGTGCCAGCAGTGAAGGCGGGATTCGTCAGCCCCAGCATTTT.

As for this clonotype: Given a much more abundant clone one base away, this may be a read error. This chain uses TRBV5-4 with TRBJ1-5; 7 bases match TRBD1. This CDR3 is built from 14 residues. The germline CDR1 and CDR2 sequences are SGHNT and YYREEE (reference sequence). V gave up 4 bases and J gave up 3 bases; unmatched junction bases: 4. CDR3 nucleotides: TGTGCCAGCAGCCCCGGGACAGACAATCAGCCCCAGCATTTT. Its translation is CASSPGTDNQPQHF.

This clonotype was counted many times. This chain connects TRBV7-2 to TRBJ1-2; weak D call: TRBD1 (6 bases). The CDR3 covers 13 residues. Between the trimmed V and J ends, which lost 3 bases and 6 bases, there was a span of 11 bases. Germline CDR1 reads SGHTA; CDR2 reads FQGNSA. CDR3 bases: TGTGCCAGCAGCTTTGGGGGCGGAGATGGCTACACCTTC. Translated: CASSFGGGDGYTF.

V gene TRBV6-5 combines with J gene TRBJ1-4; the D is unclear. The germline gives CDR1 MNHEY, CDR2 SVGAGI. The V end was cut by 5 bases, the J end by 4 bases, with 14 bases between. This CDR3 region has 15 residues. CDR3 loop: CASSTGRSGNEKLFF. The CDR3 nucleotides are TGTGCCAGCAGTACCGGACGTTCGGGTAATGAAAAACTGTTTTTT.

The rearrangement joins TRBV29-1 to TRBJ2-5; a weak D match, TRBD1 (6 bases). CDR3 length: 14 residues. Germline CDR1 is SQVTM and CDR2 is ANQGSEA. The V end was cut by 5 bases, the J end by 4 bases, with 17 bases between. The CDR3 reads CSVRSGEKRETQYF. The CDR3 DNA follows: TGCAGCGTTAGGTCAGGGGAGAAGAGAGAGACCCAGTACTTC.

Of note for this clonotype: Compared with germline, one end of the junction differs, possibly owing to a read error. This chain connects TRBV27 to TRBJ1-2, with D perhaps matching TRBD1 (6 bases). The CDR3 totals 13 residues. The germline V gene encodes CDR1 MNHEY and CDR2 SMNVEV (reference sequence). The CDR3 DNA reads TGTGCCACCCGGACAGATCCTAACTATGGCCACACCTTC. It translates to CATRTDPNYGHTF.

The chain couples TRBV19 to TRBJ2-3; 9 nucleotides agree with TRBD2. With 8 bases clipped from V and 2 bases from J, the junction kept 5 bases outside the gene matches. Looked up from germline, CDR1 is LNHDA and CDR2 is SQIVND (reference sequence). The CDR3 is 14 amino acids. CDR3 DNA: TGTGCCAGTCGACTAGCGGAGACCACAGATACGCAGTATTTT. This gives the protein CASRLAETTDTQYF.

Worth noting for this clonotype: A read error is possible here, since a much larger clone lies one base away. The chain uses TRBV24-1 and TRBJ1-1, with TRBD1 matching 7 bases. V shed 7 bases and J 1 base; nucleotides not matched to a gene: 2. Per germline, CDR1 KGHDR and CDR2 SFDVKD. The CDR3 runs 13 residues. This CDR3 reads CATSRTGNTEAFF. The DNA for the CDR3 is TGTGCCACCAGCCGGACAGGGAACACTGAAGCTTTCTTT.

The CDR3 nucleotides read TGCAGTGCTAGTCCAGGGGACCACCGCCAGAGGCCCCAGCATTTT. Translated, it gives CSASPGDHRQRPQHF. The V gene is TRBV20-1, the J gene TRBJ1-5; weak D call: TRBD1 (6 bases). The germline V and J ends were trimmed by 3 bases and 9 bases, with 21 bases remaining between them. Germline loops: CDR1 DFQATT, CDR2 SNEGSKA (reference sequence). The CDR3 spans 15 residues.

The rearrangement links TRBV28 to TRBJ2-1, with TRBD2 as a possible D gene (7 bases). The germline CDR1 and CDR2 sequences are MDHEN and SYDVKM. The CDR3 runs to 20 residues. V was trimmed by 1 base and J by 0 bases, leaving 22 bases between them. CDR3: CASSLYGTGGHRGSYNEQFF. The CDR3, as DNA: TGTGCCAGCAGTTTATACGGGACCGGGGGGCACCGGGGCTCCTACAATGAGCAGTTCTTC.

Concerning this clonotype: A much larger clone sits a single nucleotide away, making a read error possible. V is TRBV10-3 and J is TRBJ2-3; D is undetermined. This CDR3 spans 12 amino acids. Germline CDR1 ENHRY, CDR2 SYGVKD. The V end lost 0 bases, the J end lost 11 bases, and 9 bases lay between the germline ends. CDR3 protein: CAISESVGVQYF. DNA for the CDR3: TGTGCCATCAGTGAGTCGGTTGGAGTGCAGTATTTT.

CDR3 loop: CSAREESGTPAGELFF. The CDR3 DNA reads TGCAGTGCTAGAGAGGAATCCGGGACTCCGGCCGGGGAGCTGTTTTTT. The chain is built from TRBV20-1 and TRBJ2-2; perhaps TRBD2 as D (6 bases). The CDR3 length is 16 residues. V dropped 0 bases and J dropped 6 bases, with 17 bases sitting between them. Germline CDR1 is DFQATT and CDR2 is SNEGSKA (reference sequence).

The V call is TRBV6-1, the J call TRBJ2-3; TRBD2 aligns across 13 bases. There are 18 residues in the CDR3. V was pared by 5 bases and J by 7 bases, with 15 bases of the junction left unmatched. The germline gives CDR1 MNHNS, CDR2 SASEGT. The DNA of the CDR3 is TGTGCCAGCAGTTACCGATCCCACGGGACTAGCGGGATATATACGCAGTATTTT. This encodes CASSYRSHGTSGIYTQYF.

V gene TRBV19 combines with J gene TRBJ1-6, with D tentatively TRBD1 (5 bases). The CDR3 has 14 residues. Deletions cut 1 base from V and 7 bases from J, with 8 bases between. Germline CDR1 is LNHDA and CDR2 is SQIVND (reference sequence). CDR3 residues: CASSIGDGNSPLHF. The CDR3 DNA is TGTGCCAGTAGTATAGGGGACGGAAATTCACCCCTCCACTTT.

The rearrangement links TRBV11-2 to TRBJ2-5; 7 bases align to TRBD1. Per germline, CDR1 SGHAT and CDR2 FQNNGV. With 3 bases clipped from V and 4 bases from J, the junction kept 8 bases outside the gene matches. The CDR3 contains 15 residues. CDR3 sequence (DNA): TGTGCCAGCAGCTTCAGGGGGAGTGAGGGAGAGACCCAGTACTTC. This encodes CASSFRGSEGETQYF.

About this clonotype itself: A much larger clonotype is one base distant, so this may be a read error. The rearrangement links TRBV7-9 to TRBJ2-7; possibly TRBD2 for D (6 bases). Germline loops: CDR1 SEHNR, CDR2 FQNEAQ (reference sequence). This CDR3 is 15 amino acids long. This CDR3 is CASSFRTNPGDEPYF. Written as DNA, the CDR3 is TGTGCCAGCAGCTTTCGGACGAACCCGGGGGACGAGCCGTACTTC.

Only a few counts were recorded for this clonotype. The chain has TRBV19 and TRBJ1-5; D gene uncertain. The germline V gene has CDR1 LNHDA and CDR2 SQIVND (reference sequence). Trimming pared 4 bases from V and 2 bases from J, leaving 9 bases between. This CDR3 is 14 amino acids long. The CDR3 protein is CASSNGRRNQPQHF. CDR3 DNA: TGTGCCAGTAGTAATGGACGCCGCAATCAGCCCCAGCATTTT.

In this sample, this clonotype turned up many times. The rearrangement links TRBV27 to TRBJ2-1; D unresolved. Germline-derived CDR1 and CDR2 are MNHEY and SMNVEV (reference sequence). V was trimmed by 4 bases and J by 2 bases, leaving 6 bases between them. CDR3 size: 13 residues. CDR3 in amino acids: CASSSGPYNEQFF. The DNA for the CDR3 is TGTGCCAGCAGTTCCGGGCCCTACAATGAGCAGTTCTTC.

The chain combines TRBV24-1 with TRBJ2-1, with D perhaps TRBD2 (6 bases). This CDR3 is built from 13 residues. The V end lost 7 bases, the J end lost 8 bases, and 14 bases lay between the germline ends. Germline CDR1 and CDR2: KGHDR and SFDVKD. This CDR3 is CATSARGTHEQFF. Here the CDR3 DNA reads TGTGCCACCAGCGCGCGGGGTACCCATGAGCAGTTCTTC.